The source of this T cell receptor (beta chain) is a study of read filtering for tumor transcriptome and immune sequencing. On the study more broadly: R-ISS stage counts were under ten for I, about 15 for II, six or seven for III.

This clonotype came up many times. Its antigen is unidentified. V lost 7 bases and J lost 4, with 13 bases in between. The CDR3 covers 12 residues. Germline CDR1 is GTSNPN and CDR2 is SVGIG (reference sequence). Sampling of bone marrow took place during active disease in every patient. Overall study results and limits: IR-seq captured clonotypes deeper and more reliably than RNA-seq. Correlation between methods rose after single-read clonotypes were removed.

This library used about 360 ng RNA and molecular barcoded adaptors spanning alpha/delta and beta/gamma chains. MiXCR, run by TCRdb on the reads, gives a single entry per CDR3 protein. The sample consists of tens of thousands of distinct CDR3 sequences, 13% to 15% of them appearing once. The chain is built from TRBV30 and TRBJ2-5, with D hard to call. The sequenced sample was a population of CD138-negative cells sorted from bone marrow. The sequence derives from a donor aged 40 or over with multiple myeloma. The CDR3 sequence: CAYIRALETQYF. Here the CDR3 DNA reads TGTGCCTATATCCGGGCCTTAGAGACCCAGTACTTC.